Following are 27 T cell receptor beta chains from one sample sequenced in a study of OX40 agonist ivuxolimab in advanced cancers. Sequencing used immunoSEQ multiplex PCR; TCRdb keeps in-frame clones, though not all of them. The data hold about 64,000 clones, with 80% to 90% observed a single time. Sample: CD4+ or CD8+ T cells sorted from blood, taken in a trial of the OX40 agonist ivuxolimab. These receptors were obtained from an adult with an advanced solid tumor such as melanoma, head and neck, liver or kidney cancer.

As DNA, the CDR3 is TGTGCCAGCTCACCACCGGTGGGGGCGACGCGGGGCACCGGGGAGCTGTTTTTT. Protein sequence: CASSPPVGATRGTGELFF. The rearrangement uses TRBV18 and TRBJ2-2; either TRBD1 or TRBD2 may fit D (6 bases each). This CDR3 comprises 18 residues. The V and J ends lost 0 bases and 4 bases respectively, with 18 bases between them. Germline V gene data show CDR1 as KGHSH and CDR2 as LQKENI.

The chain combines TRBV28 with TRBJ1-4; the D gene is possibly TRBD1 (6 bases). Germline lookup yields CDR1 MDHEN and CDR2 SYDVKM. V lost 6 bases, J lost 8 bases, and 19 bases lay in between. The CDR3 is made up of 15 amino acids. CDR3 nucleotide sequence: TGTGCCAGCAGCCAGGGCGAGACAGGTGAAGAAAAACTGTTTTTT. Its translation: CASSQGETGEEKLFF.

This rearrangement joins TRBV19 to TRBJ2-5; D is unclear. CDR1 is LNHDA, CDR2 SQIVND, per germline (reference sequence). With 5 bases removed from V and 5 bases from J, the gap between germline ends came to 15 bases. This CDR3 is built from 14 residues. CDR3 in DNA: TGTGCCAGTAGTGTGCGCCACCCGGAGGAGACCCAGTACTTC. It specifies CASSVRHPEETQYF.

V usage is TRBV6-6 and J usage is TRBJ2-2, with TRBD2 as a possible D gene (5 bases). Germline V CDR1 and CDR2: MNHNY, SVGAGI (reference sequence). The V end lost 8 bases, the J end lost 6 bases, and 19 bases lay between the germline ends. CDR3 length: 15 amino acids. The CDR3 region has the DNA TGTGCCAGCTGCTTTGGGAGAACATCCTCCGGGGAGCTGTTTTTT. It encodes CASCFGRTSSGELFF.

This rearrangement joins TRBV10-3 to TRBJ1-6; D gene unclear. The CDR3 extends over 13 amino acids. The germline V and J ends were trimmed by 6 bases and 8 bases, with 11 bases remaining between them. Looked up from germline, CDR1 is ENHRY and CDR2 is SYGVKD. CDR3 protein: CAIRDSTDSPLHF. CDR3 nucleotide sequence: TGTGCCATCAGGGACTCGACTGATTCACCCCTCCACTTT.

This clone was counted only a few times. The chain couples TRBV6-5 to TRBJ1-1; 7 bases are a match to TRBD1. The CDR3 length is 11 residues. Per germline, CDR1 MNHEY and CDR2 SVGAGI. The ends lost 10 bases at V and 8 bases at J; junction bases unmatched: 7. The CDR3 DNA sequence: TGTGCCATACGACAGGGTGGCGAAGCTTTCTTT. Amino acids: CAIRQGGEAFF.

V usage is TRBV21-1 and J usage is TRBJ2-7. TRBV21-1 is listed as a pseudogene. There are 16 residues in the CDR3. CDR3 sequence (DNA): TGTGCCAGCAGCAAAGGAGGGGCAAAGGGAGTATACGAGCAGTACTTC. Translated, it gives CASSKGGAKGVYEQYF.

The V gene is TRBV5-1, the J gene TRBJ1-1, with D possibly being TRBD1 (5 bases). The V gene's germline CDR1 is SGHRS and CDR2 YFSETQ. With 3 bases removed from V and 7 bases from J, the gap between germline ends came to 19 bases. The CDR3 is made up of 15 amino acids. CDR3 nucleotide sequence: TGCGCCAGCAGCTCTGGCGGGACGGAGATGATTGAAGCTTTCTTT. This encodes CASSSGGTEMIEAFF.

The chain recombines TRBV9 with TRBJ2-7, with D uncertain. The V gene's germline CDR1 is SGDLS and CDR2 YYNGEE. CDR3 length: 13 amino acids. V was cut by 0 bases and J by 5 bases, with 9 bases left in between. CDR3 nucleotides: TGTGCCAGCAGCGTAGGGGTAGCCCACGAGCAGTACTTC. This encodes CASSVGVAHEQYF.

V and J are TRBV7-3 and TRBJ1-1, with no clear D. Trimming removed 5 bases at V and 1 base at J, with 11 bases between. Germline CDR1 is SGHTA and CDR2 is FQGTGA. The CDR3 is made up of 14 amino acids. CDR3 protein: CASSPGRENTEAFF. CDR3 sequence (DNA): TGTGCCAGCAGCCCCGGACGGGAGAACACTGAAGCTTTCTTT.

The chain joins TRBV10-2 to TRBJ1-1, with unresolved D. Trimming took 3 bases from V and 7 from J, leaving 12 bases between them. Looked up from germline, CDR1 is WSHSY and CDR2 is SAAADI. The CDR3 is 13 residues long. The CDR3 is CASSEEGSGEAFF. CDR3 nucleotide sequence: TGCGCCAGCAGTGAAGAGGGATCGGGTGAAGCTTTCTTT.

The chain has TRBV7-2 and TRBJ2-7; unclear D gene. This CDR3 comprises 14 residues. CDR1 SGHTA and CDR2 FQGNSA come from the germline V gene. Deletions cut 1 base from V and 0 bases from J, with 7 bases between. The CDR3 loop reads CASSLDPGSYEQYF. The CDR3 nucleotides read TGTGCCAGCAGCTTAGATCCCGGCTCCTACGAGCAGTACTTC.

V usage is TRBV5-6 and J usage is TRBJ2-1; maybe TRBD1 (5 bases). Germline loops: CDR1 SGHDT, CDR2 YYEEEE. This CDR3 comprises 13 residues. V was shortened by 5 bases and J by 3 bases, with 9 bases between the two germline ends. DNA for the CDR3: TGTGCCAGCAGACCTGACAGCTACAATGAGCAGTTCTTC. Residues: CASRPDSYNEQFF.

This rearrangement joins TRBV10-1 to TRBJ2-1; the D is unclear. Germline lookup yields CDR1 WNHNN and CDR2 SYGVQD (reference sequence). There are 9 residues in the CDR3. Trimming stripped 8 bases from V and 5 bases from J, with 1 base between. DNA for the CDR3: TGCGCCAGCCACAATGAGCAGTTCTTC. As protein: CASHNEQFF.

In its sample, this clone was seen once. CDR3: CASSPQATGRDGYTF. The CDR3 DNA is TGTGCCAGCTCACCACAAGCGACAGGGAGAGATGGCTACACCTTC. The chain employs TRBV18 and TRBJ1-2; 7 bases line up with TRBD1. The length of the CDR3 is 15 residues. The germline CDR1 and CDR2 sequences are KGHSH and LQKENI. The V and J ends lost 1 base and 6 bases, in that order; junction bases with no gene match: 8.

This sequence joins TRBV27 and TRBJ2-7; D unresolved. Per germline, CDR1 MNHEY and CDR2 SMNVEV (reference sequence). V lost 6 bases to trimming and J lost 0 bases, with 9 bases between them. The CDR3 has 13 residues. The CDR3: CASRESASYEQYF. In DNA, the CDR3 is TGTGCCAGCAGGGAGTCGGCCTCCTACGAGCAGTACTTC.

This clone turned up a few times. The chain links TRBV4-1 to TRBJ2-7; TRBD2 is a possible D gene (5 bases). V dropped 0 bases and J dropped 3 bases, with 21 bases sitting between them. Germline V gene lookup returns CDR1 MGHRA and CDR2 YSYEKL. This CDR3 has 18 residues. Here the CDR3 reads CASSQEEVSRAGFYEQYF. The CDR3 region has the DNA TGCGCCAGCAGCCAAGAGGAAGTGAGCCGGGCGGGTTTCTACGAGCAGTACTTC.

V gene TRBV5-1 combines with J gene TRBJ2-2, with 8 nucleotides matching TRBD2. Germline lookup yields CDR1 SGHRS and CDR2 YFSETQ. The length of the CDR3 is 16 residues. J gave up 5 bases and V 0 bases, and 6 bases lay outside the gene matches. CDR3 in amino acids: CASSLESAGVTGELFF. CDR3 nucleotides: TGCGCCAGCAGCTTGGAGTCAGCGGGAGTGACCGGGGAGCTGTTTTTT.

The V and J genes are TRBV7-2 and TRBJ2-1, with D hard to call. The CDR3 runs to 13 residues. CDR1 SGHTA and CDR2 FQGNSA come from the germline V gene. V was clipped by 7 bases and J by 0 bases, with 7 bases between them. The CDR3 loop is CASTPGSYNEQFF. The CDR3, as DNA: TGTGCCAGCACGCCCGGCTCCTACAATGAGCAGTTCTTC.

On this clone itself: One junction end does not reproduce the germline sequence, and a read error may be involved. V usage is TRBV19 and J usage is TRBJ2-4; 9 bases line up with TRBD2. The germline CDR1 and CDR2 sequences are LNHDA and SQIVND (reference sequence). The CDR3 totals 13 residues. The CDR3, as DNA: TGTGCCAGTAGTATAATGCTAGCGGGAAAGAGGAACTTC. Residues: CASSIMLAGKRNF.

The rearrangement uses TRBV7-3 and TRBJ2-2, with TRBD2 identical over 7 bases. The junction had 7 bases not matched to a gene; V was cut back by 2 bases and J by 4 bases. The CDR3 consists of 16 residues. Germline CDR1 and CDR2: SGHTA and FQGTGA. CDR3 protein: CASSLLRGLSTGELFF. The CDR3 region has the DNA TGTGCCAGCAGCTTACTACGGGGACTAAGCACCGGGGAGCTGTTTTTT.

This clone was seen a handful of times. This chain joins TRBV5-1 and TRBJ1-1, with 9 bases aligning to TRBD1. Per the germline V gene, CDR1 is SGHRS and CDR2 is YFSETQ. The CDR3 runs 13 residues. Unmatched junction bases numbered 3, after V lost 4 bases and J lost 5 bases. The CDR3 DNA reads as TGCGCCAGCAGCCGACAGGGGGGGACTGAAGCTTTCTTT. Amino acid sequence: CASSRQGGTEAFF.

The chain has TRBV28 and TRBJ2-7; 7 bases map to TRBD1. The CDR3 extends over 13 amino acids. CDR1 MDHEN and CDR2 SYDVKM come from the germline V gene. V lost 6 bases and J lost 0; bases outside the gene matches: 2. CDR3: CASRYRGSYEQYF. The CDR3 DNA sequence: TGTGCCAGCAGATACAGGGGCTCCTACGAGCAGTACTTC. The variable domain in full, completed from reference TRBV28 and TRBJ2-7, reads DVKVTQSSRYLVKRTGEKVFLECVQDMDHENMFWYRQDPGLGLRLIYFSYDVKMKEKGDIPEGYSVSREKKERFSLILESASTNQTSMYLCASRYRGSYEQYFGPGTRLTVT.

This clone was seen only a few times. Written as DNA, the CDR3 is TGTGCCAGCAGAGAGTCAGGACAGGGTGAAAATCAGCCCCAGCATTTT. This translates into CASRESGQGENQPQHF. The gene calls are TRBV6-6 and TRBJ1-5; 8 bases are a match to TRBD1. Germline-derived CDR1 and CDR2 are MNHNY and SVGAGI (reference sequence). The junction had 11 bases not matched to a gene; V was cut back by 6 bases and J by 4 bases. This CDR3 is 16 amino acids long.

The genes are TRBV18 and TRBJ1-5; the D is unclear. V gave up 1 base and J gave up 11 bases, with 12 bases separating them. CDR3 length equals 13 residues. Germline V gene data show CDR1 as KGHSH and CDR2 as LQKENI. The CDR3 loop is CASSPRLEEAQHF. The CDR3 region has the DNA TGTGCCAGCTCACCACGGCTGGAGGAGGCCCAGCATTTT.

The gene calls are TRBV7-4 and TRBJ2-7; the D call may be TRBD1 or TRBD2 (5 bases each). CDR1 is SGHVT and CDR2 is SQSDAQ in the germline V gene. V lost 3 bases and J 1 base, leaving 10 bases between the germline ends. The CDR3 has 14 residues. The CDR3 loop reads CASSFWDGSYEQYF. CDR3 nucleotide sequence: TGTGCCAGCAGCTTCTGGGACGGATCCTACGAGCAGTACTTC. Drawing the rest from reference TRBV7-4 and TRBJ2-7, the complete variable domain is GAGVSQSPRYKVAKRGRDVALRCDSISGHVTLYWYRQTLGQGSEVLTYSQSDAQRDKSGRPSGRFSAERPERSVSTLKIQRTEQGDSAVYLCASSFWDGSYEQYFGPGTRLTVT.

V usage is TRBV11-2 and J usage is TRBJ1-1; no definite D call. The germline V gene encodes CDR1 SGHAT and CDR2 FQNNGV. This CDR3 has 13 residues. V lost 5 bases, J lost 4 bases, and 11 bases lay in between. The CDR3 DNA reads TGTGCCAGCAGCGCCCGGGGAGGCACTGAAGCTTTCTTT. Encoded protein: CASSARGGTEAFF.